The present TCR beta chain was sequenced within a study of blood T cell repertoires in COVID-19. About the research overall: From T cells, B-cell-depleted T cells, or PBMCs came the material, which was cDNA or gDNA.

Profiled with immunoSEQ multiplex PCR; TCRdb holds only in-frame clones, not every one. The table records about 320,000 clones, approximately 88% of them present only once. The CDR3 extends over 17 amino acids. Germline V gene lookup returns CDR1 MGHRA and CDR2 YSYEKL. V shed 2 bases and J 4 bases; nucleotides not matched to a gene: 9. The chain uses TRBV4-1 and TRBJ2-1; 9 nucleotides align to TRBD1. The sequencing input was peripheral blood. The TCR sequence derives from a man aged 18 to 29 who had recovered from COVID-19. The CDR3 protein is CASSQLQTGGSYNEQFF. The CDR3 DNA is TGCGCCAGCAGCCAACTTCAAACAGGGGGCAGTTACAATGAGCAGTTCTTC.